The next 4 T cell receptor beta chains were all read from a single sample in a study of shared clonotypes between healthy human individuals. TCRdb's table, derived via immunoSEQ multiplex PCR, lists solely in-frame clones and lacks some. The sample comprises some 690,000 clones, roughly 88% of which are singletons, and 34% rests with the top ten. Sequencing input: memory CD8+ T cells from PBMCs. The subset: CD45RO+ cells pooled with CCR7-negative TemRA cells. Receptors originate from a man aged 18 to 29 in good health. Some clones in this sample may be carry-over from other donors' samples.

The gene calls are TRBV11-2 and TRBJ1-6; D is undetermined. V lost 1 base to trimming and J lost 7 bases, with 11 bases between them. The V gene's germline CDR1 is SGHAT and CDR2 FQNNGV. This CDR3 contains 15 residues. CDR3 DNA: TGTGCCAGCAGCTTAGTAGGCGGGTACAATTCACCCCTCCACTTT. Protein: CASSLVGGYNSPLHF.

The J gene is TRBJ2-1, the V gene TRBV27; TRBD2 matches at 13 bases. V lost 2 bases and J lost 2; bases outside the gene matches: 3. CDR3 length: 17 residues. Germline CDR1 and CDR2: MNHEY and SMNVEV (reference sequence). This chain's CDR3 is CASSLTGTSGTYNEQFF. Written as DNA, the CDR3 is TGTGCCAGCAGTTTAACCGGGACTAGCGGGACCTACAATGAGCAGTTCTTC.

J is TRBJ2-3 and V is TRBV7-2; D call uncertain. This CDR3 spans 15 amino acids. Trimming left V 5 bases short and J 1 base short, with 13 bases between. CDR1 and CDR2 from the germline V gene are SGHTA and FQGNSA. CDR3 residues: CASSPTHLGTDTQYF. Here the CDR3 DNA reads TGTGCCAGCAGCCCGACCCATTTGGGCACAGATACGCAGTATTTT.

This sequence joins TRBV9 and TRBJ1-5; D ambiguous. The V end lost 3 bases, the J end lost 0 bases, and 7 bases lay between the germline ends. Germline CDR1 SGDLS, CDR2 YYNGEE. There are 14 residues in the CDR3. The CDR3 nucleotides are TGTGCCAGCAGCGCAGAGACTAGCAATCAGCCCCAGCATTTT. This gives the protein CASSAETSNQPQHF.